Following are 10 T cell receptor beta chains from one sample sequenced in a study of blood T cell repertoires in COVID-19. Assay used: immunoSEQ multiplex PCR; TCRdb lists only in-frame clones, some missing. The sample lists 230,000 or so clones, 80% to 90% occurring once. Sequencing was done on a sample of peripheral blood. The receptors derive from a woman aged 40 to 50 who had recovered from COVID-19.

The chain recombines TRBV6-6 with TRBJ2-3; 7 nucleotides line up with TRBD1. The junction had 5 bases not matched to a gene; V was cut back by 6 bases and J by 2 bases. The germline V gene encodes CDR1 MNHNY and CDR2 SVGAGI (reference sequence). This CDR3 spans 14 amino acids. The CDR3 region is CASSLDRDTDTQYF. The CDR3 nucleotides read TGTGCCAGCAGCTTAGACAGGGACACAGATACGCAGTATTTT.

The rearrangement joins TRBV19 to TRBJ1-5; the D is unclear. CDR1 LNHDA and CDR2 SQIVND come from the germline V gene (reference sequence). The CDR3 contains 14 residues. V was trimmed by 5 bases and J by 4 bases, leaving 12 bases between them. Here the CDR3 reads CASSSSGLNQPQHF. The DNA of the CDR3 is TGTGCCAGTAGTTCCTCAGGTCTGAATCAGCCCCAGCATTTT.

This sequence joins TRBV18 and TRBJ1-1, with no clear D. This CDR3 is built from 16 residues. Between the trimmed V and J ends, which lost 0 bases and 6 bases, there was a span of 17 bases. Germline CDR1 is KGHSH and CDR2 is LQKENI. The CDR3 coding sequence is TGTGCCAGCTCACCACCGGAAAGAGCAAGGAGTTCTGAAGCTTTCTTT. Translated: CASSPPERARSSEAFF.

This rearrangement joins TRBV5-1 to TRBJ1-6; a weak D match, TRBD1 (6 bases). Per germline, CDR1 SGHRS and CDR2 YFSETQ. V gave up 0 bases and J gave up 4 bases, with 11 bases separating them. The CDR3 spans 16 residues. The CDR3 loop is CASSLAGTKYNSPLHF. DNA of the CDR3: TGCGCCAGCAGCTTGGCCGGGACAAAGTATAATTCACCCCTCCACTTT.

The V gene is TRBV5-1, the J gene TRBJ1-3; D might be TRBD1 (6 bases). This CDR3 spans 15 amino acids. CDR1 SGHRS and CDR2 YFSETQ come from the germline V gene. V was cut by 2 bases and J by 4 bases, with 13 bases left in between. The CDR3 reads CASSFGTILGNTIYF. Written as DNA, the CDR3 is TGCGCCAGCAGCTTCGGGACAATACTAGGAAACACCATATATTTT.

V usage is TRBV5-1 and J usage is TRBJ2-1; 9 bases agree with TRBD2. Trimming cost V 4 bases and J 7 bases; bases outside gene matches: 6. This CDR3 spans 14 amino acids. CDR1 and CDR2 from the germline V gene are SGHRS and YFSETQ. For the CDR3, the DNA is TGCGCCAGCAGCAAAAGCGGGGGGTTAAATGAGCAGTTCTTC. Residues: CASSKSGGLNEQFF.

V usage is TRBV19 and J usage is TRBJ2-1; D is possibly TRBD1 (6 bases). V was cut by 4 bases and J by 5 bases, with 9 bases left in between. CDR1 is LNHDA and CDR2 is SQIVND in the germline V gene (reference sequence). The CDR3 contains 13 residues. CDR3 protein: CASSTDSDNEQFF. In nucleotides, the CDR3 is TGTGCCAGTAGTACGGACAGTGACAATGAGCAGTTCTTC.

The V and J genes are TRBV2 and TRBJ1-1; possibly TRBD1 for D (5 bases). V was shortened by 7 bases and J by 2 bases, with 14 bases between the two germline ends. The V gene's germline CDR1 is SNHLY and CDR2 FYNNEI. The CDR3 runs to 14 residues. CDR3 sequence (DNA): TGTGCCAGCATCGGGAGGGGTTTCAACACTGAAGCTTTCTTT. Protein: CASIGRGFNTEAFF. Together with reference TRBV2 and TRBJ1-1, the CDR3 gives the full variable domain: EPEVTQTPSHQVTQMGQEVILRCVPISNHLYFYWYRQILGQKVEFLVSFYNNEISEKSEIFDDQFSVERPDGSNFTLKIRSTKLEDSAMYFCASIGRGFNTEAFFGQGTRLTVV.

V usage is TRBV24-1 and J usage is TRBJ1-5; D is unresolved. V lost 3 bases and J lost 6, with 20 bases in between. CDR1 KGHDR and CDR2 SFDVKD come from the germline V gene. The CDR3 loop spans 17 amino acids. CDR3 in DNA: TGTGCCACCAGTGATCCCCTAGAGGATCCCGGGAGTCAGCCCCAGCATTTT. The encoded protein is CATSDPLEDPGSQPQHF.

Here the CDR3 reads CASSFLDRNYGYTF. CDR3 in DNA: TGTGCCAGCAGTTTCCTGGACAGGAACTATGGCTACACCTTC. The rearrangement links TRBV6-5 to TRBJ1-2; 7 bases are a match to TRBD1. The CDR3 length is 14 residues. Germline values: CDR1 MNHEY, CDR2 SVGAGI. With 4 bases clipped from V and 2 bases from J, the junction kept 4 bases outside the gene matches.